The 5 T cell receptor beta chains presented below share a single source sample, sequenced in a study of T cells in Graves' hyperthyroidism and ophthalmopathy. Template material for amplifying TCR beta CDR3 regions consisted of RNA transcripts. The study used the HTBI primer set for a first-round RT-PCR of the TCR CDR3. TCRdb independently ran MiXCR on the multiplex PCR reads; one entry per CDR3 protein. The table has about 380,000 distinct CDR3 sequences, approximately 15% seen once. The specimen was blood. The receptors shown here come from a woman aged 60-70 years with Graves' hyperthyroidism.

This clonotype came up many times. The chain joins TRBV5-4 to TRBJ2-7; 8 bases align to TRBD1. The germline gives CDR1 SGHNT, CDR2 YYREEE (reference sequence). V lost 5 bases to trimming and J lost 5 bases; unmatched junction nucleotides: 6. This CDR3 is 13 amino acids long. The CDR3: CASSRTGSDEQYF. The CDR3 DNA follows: TGTGCCAGCAGTCGGACAGGGAGCGACGAGCAGTACTTC.

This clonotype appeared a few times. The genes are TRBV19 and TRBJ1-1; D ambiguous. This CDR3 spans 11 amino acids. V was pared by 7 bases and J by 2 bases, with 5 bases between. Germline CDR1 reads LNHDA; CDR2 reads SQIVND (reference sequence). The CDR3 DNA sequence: TGTGCCAGTAAGGGTAACACTGAAGCTTTCTTT. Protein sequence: CASKGNTEAFF.

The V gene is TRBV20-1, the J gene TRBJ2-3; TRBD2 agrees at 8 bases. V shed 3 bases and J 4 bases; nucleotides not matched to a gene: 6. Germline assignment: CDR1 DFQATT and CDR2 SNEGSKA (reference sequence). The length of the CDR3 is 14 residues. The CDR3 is CSASGRAGPDTQYF. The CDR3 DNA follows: TGCAGTGCTAGCGGGAGGGCCGGTCCAGATACGCAGTATTTT.

CDR3 residues: CASSRLAGATDTQYF. The CDR3 DNA sequence: TGCGCCAGCAGCAGACTAGCGGGAGCCACAGATACGCAGTATTTT. J is TRBJ2-3 and V is TRBV5-1; TRBD2 aligns across 12 bases. The junction had 2 bases not matched to a gene; V was cut back by 4 bases and J by 2 bases. CDR3 length equals 15 residues. Per germline, CDR1 SGHRS and CDR2 YFSETQ.

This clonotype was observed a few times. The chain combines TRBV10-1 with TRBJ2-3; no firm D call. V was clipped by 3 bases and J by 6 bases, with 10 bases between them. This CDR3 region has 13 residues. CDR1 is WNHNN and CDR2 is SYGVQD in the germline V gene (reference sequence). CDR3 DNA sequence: TGCGCCAGCAGTGATGGGGTTTTCGATACGCAGTATTTT. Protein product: CASSDGVFDTQYF.